This is a list of T cell receptor beta chains from one sample in a study of T cells in Graves' hyperthyroidism and ophthalmopathy. Each CDR3 protein gets one entry after TCRdb re-called the multiplex PCR reads with MiXCR. The table records approximately 430,000 distinct CDR3 sequences, roughly 14% of them present only once. The sequenced sample was blood. These receptors were taken from a man younger than 30 with Graves' ophthalmopathy. Each CDR3 is given with its conserved first and last residue. The D gene is left open where the match is weak. Size is stated for part of the rows, as once, few or many counts, or as a class when the clone is expanded.

v_gene	j_gene	d_gene	abundance	CDR3aa	CDR3nt
TRBV29-1	TRBJ2-1	-	many	CSVEARRQGVLDEQFF	TGCAGCGTTGAGGCCCGAAGGCAGGGCGTATTGGATGAGCAGTTCTTC
TRBV3-1	TRBJ2-7	TRBD2	many	CASSQDATGGQYEQYF	TGTGCCAGCAGCCAAGATGCAACGGGAGGGCAGTACGAGCAGTACTTC
TRBV20-1	TRBJ1-1	-	many	CSASFLSDTEAFF	TGCAGTGCTAGTTTTTTAAGCGACACTGAAGCTTTCTTT
TRBV28	TRBJ2-7	-	many	CASSSLWGSSYEQYF	TGTGCCAGCAGTAGTTTGTGGGGGAGCTCCTACGAGCAGTACTTC
TRBV7-2	TRBJ2-3	-	many	CASTRATSTDTQYF	TGTGCCAGCACCCGCGCGACTAGCACAGATACGCAGTATTTT
TRBV4-2	TRBJ2-7	TRBD2	few	CASSQRYSGEQYF	TGTGCCAGCAGCCAAAGGTATAGCGGGGAGCAGTACTTC
TRBV7-9	TRBJ2-7	-	many	CASSLEGGSYEQYF	TGTGCCAGCAGCTTAGAGGGTGGGTCCTACGAGCAGTACTTC
TRBV3-1	TRBJ2-2	-	few	CASSPSYHTPNTGELFF	TGTGCCAGCAGCCCTTCCTATCATACTCCGAACACCGGGGAGCTGTTTTTT
TRBV12-3/TRBV12-4	TRBJ2-7	-	many	CASSPLEGPRREQYF	TGTGCCAGCAGCCCTCTGGAGGGCCCGCGGAGGGAGCAGTACTTC
TRBV20-1	TRBJ2-3	-	many	CSAENKGPNAQYF	TGCAGTGCGGAGAACAAGGGCCCAAACGCGCAGTATTTT
TRBV7-9	TRBJ2-1	-	many	CASSLVLALLNEQFF	TGTGCCAGCAGCTTGGTTCTAGCTCTATTGAATGAGCAGTTCTTC
TRBV20-1	TRBJ2-7	TRBD2	-	CSARDPASGSSYEQYF	TGCAGTGCTAGAGATCCGGCTAGCGGGAGCTCCTACGAGCAGTACTTC
TRBV10-1	TRBJ2-1	-	few	CASRNRGDRPLNEQFF	TGCGCCAGCCGAAATAGGGGAGACAGGCCTCTCAATGAGCAGTTCTTC
TRBV6-1	TRBJ2-7	TRBD1	many	CASSSPDRVRGEQYF	TGTGCCAGCAGTTCCCCGGACAGGGTGAGGGGCGAGCAGTACTTC
TRBV20-1	TRBJ2-1	-	many	CSPSPYNEQFF	TGCAGCCCCTCCCCTTACAATGAGCAGTTCTTC
TRBV18	TRBJ2-4	TRBD2	many	CASSPSPSGRNIQYF	TGTGCCAGCTCACCCTCACCTAGCGGACGAAACATTCAGTACTTC
TRBV19	TRBJ1-3	-	-	CASSASSGNTIYF	TGTGCCAGTTCCGCAAGCTCTGGAAACACCATATATTTT